A single sample is the source of the 8 T cell receptor beta chains below, sequenced in a study of cytomegalovirus exposure and HLA in healthy donors. Use of 60 Vbeta and 13 Jbeta primers characterized the PCR. Measured with immunoSEQ multiplex PCR; TCRdb has only the in-frame clones, and not every one. The sample has 150,000 to 200,000 clones; about four fifths are singletons. Sequenced: PBMCs. Receptors were obtained from a man aged 50 to 59 in good health and CMV-seronegative.

V is TRBV11-3 and J is TRBJ2-2; D possibly corresponds to TRBD1 (6 bases). Deletions cut 5 bases from V and 0 bases from J, with 7 bases between. The CDR3 has 14 residues. Germline assignment: CDR1 SGHNT and CDR2 YENEEA. CDR3 sequence: CASSRQANTGELFF. In DNA, the CDR3 is TGTGCCAGCAGCCGACAGGCGAACACCGGGGAGCTGTTTTTT.

The rearrangement uses TRBV19 and TRBJ2-1, with TRBD2 as a possible D gene (5 bases). Germline V gene sequence: CDR1 LNHDA, CDR2 SQIVND (reference sequence). The CDR3 is 15 residues long. V lost 2 bases and J lost 1, with 9 bases in between. The CDR3 here is CASSIMRESYNEQFF. CDR3 coding DNA: TGTGCCAGTAGTATAATGAGGGAGTCCTACAATGAGCAGTTCTTC.

This chain connects TRBV5-4 to TRBJ1-6, with D perhaps TRBD1 (5 bases). Germline V gene sequence: CDR1 SGHNT, CDR2 YYREEE (reference sequence). V lost 4 bases and J 7 bases, leaving 6 bases between the germline ends. The CDR3 contains 12 residues. CDR3: CASSGANSPLHF. The DNA for the CDR3 is TGTGCCAGCAGCGGGGCAAATTCACCCCTCCACTTT.

In the case of this clone: The sample carries other DNA sequences with the same CDR3. The chain uses TRBV5-8 and TRBJ2-7; 8 bases are shared with TRBD1. From germline, CDR1 is SGHTS and CDR2 YDEGEE. V lost 4 bases and J lost 4; bases outside the gene matches: 4. This CDR3 contains 13 residues. The CDR3 protein is CASSLDRDYEQYF. CDR3 sequence (DNA): TGTGCCAGCAGCCTGGACAGGGATTACGAGCAGTACTTC. The whole variable domain, remainder taken from reference TRBV5-8 and TRBJ2-7, is EAGVTQSPTHLIKTRGQQATLRCSPISGHTSVYWYQQALGLGLQFLLWYDEGEERNRGNFPPRFSGRQFPNYSSELNVNALELEDSALYLCASSLDRDYEQYFGPGTRLTVT.

The chain combines TRBV25-1 with TRBJ2-1; tentatively, D is TRBD1 (5 bases). CDR1 is MGHDK and CDR2 is SYGVNS in the germline V gene. Trimming cost V 2 bases and J 5 bases, with 13 bases left between them. The CDR3 is 15 amino acids. CDR3 sequence: CASSEARGADNEQFF. CDR3 coding DNA: TGTGCCAGCAGTGAAGCAAGGGGCGCAGACAATGAGCAGTTCTTC.

The chain carries TRBV7-8 and TRBJ1-6; TRBD1 matches at 7 bases. This CDR3 is built from 17 residues. CDR1 is SGHVS, CDR2 FQNEAQ, per germline. Trimming took 5 bases from V and 4 from J; bases not matched to a gene: 11. CDR3 in amino acids: CASSPTGPGQYNSPLHF. The CDR3 DNA sequence: TGTGCCAGCAGCCCAACGGGCCCGGGACAGTATAATTCACCCCTCCACTTT.

This clone has only one observation. One end of the junction is discordant with germline, which a read error may explain. The J gene is TRBJ1-2, the V gene TRBV7-9, with 8 positions matching TRBD1. The CDR3 extends over 16 amino acids. Per the germline V gene, CDR1 is SEHNR and CDR2 is FQNEAQ (reference sequence). DNA for the CDR3: TGTTCCAGCAGCTTAGATGTCACAGGGGGGAGTTCAGGCTACACCTTC. Translation: CSSSLDVTGGSSGYTF.

The CDR3 sequence is CASSRDRDGYGYTF. The CDR3 DNA reads TGTGCCAGCTCACGGGACAGGGACGGCTATGGCTACACCTTC. This rearrangement joins TRBV18 to TRBJ1-2; the match to TRBD1 covers 9 bases. CDR1 KGHSH and CDR2 LQKENI come from the germline V gene. V lost 4 bases and J lost 4; bases outside the gene matches: 4. The CDR3 loop spans 14 amino acids.